This T cell receptor (beta chain) was sequenced in a study of shared clonotypes between healthy human individuals. Overall study findings and caveats: Among the subsets, naive ones generally showed larger estimated richness than memory ones.

Method: immunoSEQ multiplex PCR; TCRdb's copy keeps in-frame clones and lacks some. The repertoire holds a few hundred thousand clones, with about nine tenths as singletons. There are many counts of this clone. The antigen remains unidentified. The germline V gene encodes CDR1 MNHNS and CDR2 SASEGT. CDR3 length equals 13 residues. Trimming removed 10 bases from V and 0 bases from J, with 10 bases in between. Each sample came from a Caucasian adult donor living in Nashville, Tennessee. Combining CD45RO+ cells with CCR7-negative CD45RA+ TemRA cells gave CD8 memory. The receptor was derived from a man aged 18 to 30 in good health. The J gene is TRBJ2-1, the V gene TRBV6-1; D may be TRBD2 (5 bases). The sample was memory CD8+ T cells sorted from blood. Regarding subset: CD45RO+ cells pooled with CCR7-negative TemRA cells. DNA for the CDR3: TGTGCCATCGAGCGGAGCTCCTACAATGAGCAGTTCTTC. As protein: CAIERSSYNEQFF.